These T cell receptor beta chains were read from a single sample in a study of read filtering for tumor transcriptome and immune sequencing. TCRdb used MiXCR to reprocess the reads, holding one entry per CDR3 protein. In the table there are over 50,000 distinct CDR3 sequences, roughly 19% of which are singletons. Sequenced sample: a population of CD138-negative cells sorted from bone marrow. The receptors shown here come from a donor over 35 with multiple myeloma. Each CDR3 is given with its conserved first and last residue. D genes are given only for firm matches. For some rows the clone size is stated as once, few or many, or as a class when expanded; others skip it.

TRBJ2-1 | TRBV20-1 | many | TRBD2 | CSARGTSGGAYNEQFF | TGCAGTGCTAGAGGGACTAGCGGGGGGGCCTACAATGAGCAGTTCTTC
TRBJ2-1 | TRBV20-1 | many | TRBD2 | CSARDPLRLAGDLYNEQFF | TGCAGTGCTAGAGATCCCCTCCGACTAGCGGGGGATCTATACAATGAGCAGTTCTTC
TRBJ2-1 | TRBV28 | many | NA | CASSLYYNEQFF | TGTGCCAGCAGTCTCTACTACAATGAGCAGTTCTTC
TRBJ1-3 | TRBV12-3/TRBV12-4 | NA | NA | CASSLQAASGNTIYF | TGTGCCAGCAGTTTACAGGCGGCCTCTGGAAACACCATATATTTT
TRBJ2-5 | TRBV28 | many | TRBD1 | CASSLTRGQGGETQYF | TGTGCCAGCAGTTTAACCCGGGGACAGGGGGGAGAGACCCAGTACTTC
TRBJ1-1 | TRBV20-1 | many | NA | CSARGRHGPLPVNTEAFF | TGCAGTGCTAGGGGCCGGCATGGACCCCTCCCCGTGAACACTGAAGCTTTCTTT
TRBJ2-7 | TRBV6-5 | many | TRBD1 | CASKGASYEQYF | TGTGCCAGCAAGGGGGCTTCGTACGAGCAGTACTTC
TRBJ2-1 | TRBV5-6 | few | NA | CASSLVGQSRSYNEQFF | TGTGCCAGCAGCTTGGTAGGACAGAGCCGCTCCTACAATGAGCAGTTCTTC
TRBJ1-5 | TRBV20-1 | many | NA | CSAARGGNQPQHF | TGCAGTGCAGCCAGGGGTGGCAATCAGCCCCAGCATTTT
TRBJ2-1 | TRBV19 | many | NA | CARISWIVLYNEQFF | TGTGCCAGAATTTCATGGATAGTCCTCTACAATGAGCAGTTCTTC
TRBJ2-1 | TRBV20-1 | many | NA | CSAREHGGSEQFF | TGCAGTGCTAGAGAACACGGCGGAAGTGAGCAGTTCTTC
TRBJ1-4 | TRBV12-3/TRBV12-4 | many | NA | CASSGMIIEKLFF | TGTGCCAGCAGTGGAATGATTATCGAAAAACTGTTTTTT
TRBJ2-3 | TRBV12-3/TRBV12-4 | many | TRBD2 | CASSPLTGTSGGATDTQYF | TGTGCCAGCAGTCCCCTAACGGGGACTAGCGGGGGGGCCACAGATACGCAGTATTTT
TRBJ1-1 | TRBV7-9 | few | NA | CASSSQGTKAFF | TGTGCCAGCAGCTCCCAGGGGACAAAAGCTTTCTTT
TRBJ2-7 | TRBV20-1 | many | NA | CSARASGMTYEQYF | TGCAGTGCTAGGGCGAGCGGCATGACCTACGAGCAGTACTTC
TRBJ2-1 | TRBV20-1 | many | TRBD2 | CSARGASGSLNEQFF | TGCAGTGCTAGAGGGGCTAGCGGGAGCCTCAATGAGCAGTTCTTC
TRBJ1-1 | TRBV28 | many | NA | CASSSAGERTEAFF | TGTGCCAGCAGTTCGGCGGGCGAGCGGACTGAAGCTTTCTTT
TRBJ2-1 | TRBV14 | NA | NA | CASSPTLNSGWTTPYNEQFF | TGTGCCAGCAGCCCGACACTAAACAGTGGCTGGACAACCCCCTACAATGAGCAGTTCTTC
TRBJ2-7 | TRBV20-1 | many | TRBD2 | CSATRTSFEQYF | TGCAGTGCCACAAGGACTAGTTTCGAGCAGTACTTC
TRBJ2-6 | TRBV6-6 | many | TRBD1 | CASSNDRAGANVLTF | TGTGCCAGCAGTAACGACAGGGCCGGGGCCAACGTCCTGACTTTC